This TCR beta chain was sequenced for a study of blood T cell repertoires in COVID-19. Repertoires were generated with immunoSEQ multiplex PCR, while TCRdb's copy carries only in-frame clones and drops some. Of roughly 170,000 clones listed, around 73% are singletons. The germline V and J ends were trimmed by 5 bases and 4 bases, with 12 bases remaining between them. There are 14 residues in the CDR3. CDR1 and CDR2 (germline): GTSNPN, SVGIG (reference sequence). Sequences were obtained from PBMCs or T cells enriched from blood (not recorded which). The rearrangement joins TRBV30 to TRBJ2-6; a weak D match, TRBD1 (5 bases). This clonotype was obtained from a woman in her forties or fifties who had recovered from COVID-19. DNA for the CDR3: TGTGCCTGGGACCCAGGGTCCGGGGCCAACGTCCTGACTTTC. Translating it yields CAWDPGSGANVLTF.